A single sample gave rise to the 20 T cell receptor beta chains below, sequenced in a study of control samples from healthy donors and cancer patients. TCRdb's copy holds only in-frame clones and misses some; the assay was immunoSEQ multiplex PCR. There are about 64,000 clones in the sample; under 95% occur only once, and about 1.7% lies in the top ten. Material: PBMCs. Receptors were obtained from a man aged 40-49 years with colorectal cancer.

This clone appeared once. Its ends do not fully match the called genes, so a read error is possible. The chain is built from TRBV7-9 and TRBJ2-5; D gene uncertain. This CDR3 has 9 amino acids. CDR1 is SEHNR, CDR2 FQNEAQ, per germline (reference sequence). CDR3 sequence: CASSFGRNF. The CDR3 nucleotides read TGTGCCAGCAGCTTCGGTCGGAACTTC.

This chain joins TRBV2 and TRBJ1-2; maybe TRBD1 (5 bases). Germline V CDR1 and CDR2: SNHLY, FYNNEI. Deletions cut 3 bases from V and 3 bases from J, with 14 bases between. This CDR3 spans 15 amino acids. Here the CDR3 reads CASSDPHGGYYGYTF. The CDR3, as DNA: TGTGCCAGCAGTGACCCCCATGGGGGTTACTATGGCTACACCTTC.

The chain couples TRBV24-1 to TRBJ2-1, with 10 bases matching TRBD2. Germline V gives CDR1 KGHDR, CDR2 SFDVKD. Trimming at V came to 3 bases and at J to 3 bases, leaving 4 bases not matched to a gene. The CDR3 has 16 amino acids. The CDR3 bases are TGTGCCACCAGTGATGCACTAGCGGGGAACTACAATGAGCAGTTCTTC. Its protein is CATSDALAGNYNEQFF.

The chain recombines TRBV30 with TRBJ1-2; D not resolved. V dropped 3 bases and J dropped 4 bases, with 9 bases sitting between them. This CDR3 is 12 amino acids long. Germline loops: CDR1 GTSNPN, CDR2 SVGIG (reference sequence). CDR3 sequence: CAWRQVGYGYTF. CDR3 in DNA: TGTGCCTGGAGGCAGGTCGGCTATGGCTACACCTTC.

The rearrangement uses TRBV18 and TRBJ2-5; the match to TRBD1 covers 7 bases. CDR3 length: 15 amino acids. Germline trimming cut 1 base from V and 7 bases from J; bases unmatched to any gene: 9. CDR1 and CDR2 (germline): KGHSH, LQKENI. The CDR3 sequence is CASSPQNDRVGTQYF. CDR3 bases: TGTGCCAGCTCACCACAAAACGACAGGGTAGGGACCCAGTACTTC.

The rearrangement uses TRBV6-1 and TRBJ1-4; 8 positions match TRBD1. The germline gives CDR1 MNHNS, CDR2 SASEGT. J gave up 4 bases and V 1 base, and 8 bases lay outside the gene matches. CDR3 size: 17 residues. CDR3 loop: CASSEEAGGWGNEKLFF. Here the CDR3 DNA reads TGTGCCAGCAGTGAAGAAGCAGGGGGCTGGGGTAATGAAAAACTGTTTTTT.

The chain has TRBV19 and TRBJ1-2; D possibly corresponds to TRBD1 (6 bases). V lost 6 bases and J lost 7, with 21 bases in between. Germline V gene data show CDR1 as LNHDA and CDR2 as SQIVND (reference sequence). This CDR3 has 15 residues. CDR3 sequence: CASSLLTSGGSGYTF. DNA of the CDR3: TGTGCCAGTAGCCTACTAACAAGTGGGGGCTCTGGCTACACCTTC.

This clone was picked up one time. This chain connects TRBV6-6 to TRBJ2-5; 11 nucleotides align to TRBD2. V trimming: 6 bases; J trimming: 7 bases; junction bases outside the gene matches: 10. The CDR3 totals 15 residues. Germline CDR1 reads MNHNY; CDR2 reads SVGAGI (reference sequence). DNA for the CDR3: TGTGCCAGCAGCAATAGCGGGGGGGGCCGAGGGACCCAGTACTTC. Protein: CASSNSGGGRGTQYF.

The V and J genes are TRBV3-1 (or the pseudogene TRBV3-2) and TRBJ1-1; possibly TRBD1 for D (6 bases). V lost 6 bases and J lost 7, with 15 bases in between. Germline V gives CDR1 LGHDT, CDR2 YNNKEL (reference sequence). The CDR3 loop spans 13 amino acids. The CDR3, as DNA: TGTGCCAGCAGACAGGGAAGTAAGAGTGAAGCTTTCTTT. As protein: CASRQGSKSEAFF.

The chain links TRBV6-5 to TRBJ1-5, with TRBD1 as a possible D gene (5 bases). V was cut by 10 bases and J by 4 bases, with 14 bases left in between. The length of the CDR3 is 13 residues. Germline V gene data show CDR1 as MNHEY and CDR2 as SVGAGI. The CDR3 reads CATGVAVNQPQHF. Here the CDR3 DNA reads TGTGCCACGGGGGTCGCGGTGAATCAGCCCCAGCATTTT.

This chain connects TRBV30 to TRBJ1-4; D gene uncertain. The CDR3 spans 13 residues. The germline CDR1 and CDR2 sequences are GTSNPN and SVGIG (reference sequence). V gave up 1 base and J gave up 7 bases, with 10 bases separating them. DNA for the CDR3: TGTGCCTGGAGTGAGGGTGGGAGTGAAAAACTGTTTTTT. Translating gives CAWSEGGSEKLFF.

The chain combines TRBV11-2 with TRBJ2-7; weak D call: TRBD1 (5 bases). CDR3 size: 15 residues. Germline assignment: CDR1 SGHAT and CDR2 FQNNGV. Deletions cut 0 bases from V and 3 bases from J, with 12 bases between. The CDR3 DNA follows: TGTGCCAGCAGCTTAGATCAAGCAGGGTACTACGAGCAGTACTTC. It codes for CASSLDQAGYYEQYF.

The CDR3 nucleotides are TGCAGTGCTAGTACAGGGGGCTCTGGGGCCAACGTCCTGACTTTC. Protein product: CSASTGGSGANVLTF. The chain has TRBV20-1 and TRBJ2-6; 8 bases are shared with TRBD1. The length of the CDR3 is 15 residues. Germline lookup yields CDR1 DFQATT and CDR2 SNEGSKA (reference sequence). V gave up 3 bases and J gave up 0 bases; unmatched junction bases: 1.

The chain recombines TRBV4-3 with TRBJ1-1, with D maybe TRBD1 (6 bases). This CDR3 contains 14 residues. Germline lookup yields CDR1 LGHNA and CDR2 YSLEER. V was pared by 4 bases and J by 4 bases, with 13 bases between. CDR3 in DNA: TGCGCCAGCAGCCGAACCCAGGGGAGCACTGAAGCTTTCTTT. Its protein is CASSRTQGSTEAFF.

The gene calls are TRBV30 and TRBJ1-2, with no clear D. V lost 5 bases and J 6 bases, leaving 13 bases between the germline ends. The CDR3 sequence is 12 residues long. CDR1 and CDR2 from the germline V gene are GTSNPN and SVGIG (reference sequence). CDR3 DNA: TGTGCCTGGGCCTCTTTCGACGATGGCTACACCTTC. It translates to CAWASFDDGYTF.

This chain joins TRBV18 and TRBJ1-2, with D unclear. The CDR3 has 16 residues. Germline assignment: CDR1 KGHSH and CDR2 LQKENI. Trimming took 2 bases from V and 1 from J, leaving 14 bases between them. The CDR3, as DNA: TGTGCCAGCTCACCATCCCCCCAGACTAGTAACTATGGCTACACCTTC. Translated: CASSPSPQTSNYGYTF.

The J gene is TRBJ1-4, the V gene TRBV19; D is undetermined. Germline loops: CDR1 LNHDA, CDR2 SQIVND (reference sequence). The CDR3 is made up of 18 amino acids. Trimming left V 4 bases short and J 0 bases short, with 18 bases between. The CDR3 bases are TGTGCCAGTAGTAAGACACTCCCAGGAGCCGCAACTAATGAAAAACTGTTTTTT. Amino acid sequence: CASSKTLPGAATNEKLFF. Looking up the rest from reference TRBV19 and TRBJ1-4 gives the full variable domain: DGGITQSPKYLFRKEGQNVTLSCEQNLNHDAMYWYRQDPGQGLRLIYYSQIVNDFQKGDIAEGYSVSREKKESFPLTVTSAQKNPTAFYLCASSKTLPGAATNEKLFFGSGTQLSVL.

V is TRBV4-1 and J is TRBJ2-3; tentatively, D is TRBD2 (5 bases). Deletions cut 1 base from V and 6 bases from J, with 17 bases between. From germline, CDR1 is MGHRA and CDR2 YSYEKL. There are 16 residues in the CDR3. The CDR3 loop reads CASSQGDRGGWDTQYF. The CDR3 coding sequence is TGCGCCAGCAGCCAAGGGGATCGGGGTGGTTGGGATACGCAGTATTTT.

This chain connects TRBV29-1 to TRBJ2-1; weak D call: TRBD1 (5 bases). The CDR3 loop spans 11 amino acids. Trimming cost V 4 bases and J 4 bases, with 5 bases left between them. Germline CDR1 SQVTM, CDR2 ANQGSEA. The CDR3 sequence: CSVGQYNEQFF. The CDR3 bases are TGCAGCGTTGGACAGTACAATGAGCAGTTCTTC.

The chain links TRBV7-2 to TRBJ2-1; D is unclear. Germline CDR1 reads SGHTA; CDR2 reads FQGNSA. This CDR3 spans 15 amino acids. V lost 5 bases to trimming and J lost 0 bases, with 11 bases between them. The CDR3 here is CASSPPRSSYNEQFF. The CDR3 region has the DNA TGTGCCAGCAGCCCACCCCGGAGCTCCTACAATGAGCAGTTCTTC.